This T cell receptor (beta chain) was sequenced for a study of blood T cell repertoires in COVID-19. Germline lookup yields CDR1 LNHDA and CDR2 SQIVND (reference sequence). Trimming took off 5 bases at V and 6 bases at J, with 16 bases between the two ends. The CDR3 is 14 residues long. This clone occurred a few times. Produced via immunoSEQ multiplex PCR; TCRdb's table is partial and in-frame only. The sample has 20,000 to 25,000 clones; 89% are singletons. Sequencing used peripheral blood. The TCR sequence derives from a human donor with active COVID-19. The donor label of this sample is uncertain. V usage is TRBV19 and J usage is TRBJ1-2, with TRBD1 as a possible D gene (6 bases). The CDR3 DNA sequence: TGTGCCAGTAGTCAGACAGGCCTTTTCAATGGCTACACCTTC. Its translation: CASSQTGLFNGYTF.